This T cell receptor beta chain was captured by sequencing in a study of OX40 agonist ivuxolimab in advanced cancers. About the study: At doses from 0.01 to 10 mg/kg, patients were given intravenous ivuxolimab every 2 weeks.

On this clone itself: The junction shows a germline mismatch at one end, possibly a read error.

CDR3 size: 12 residues. Germline V CDR1 and CDR2: SEHNR, FQNEAQ (reference sequence). The table came from immunoSEQ multiplex PCR; TCRdb's copy has only in-frame clones and leaves some out. The sample lists 65,000 to 85,000 clones, about 88% seen once, with less than 3% in the top ten. The rearrangement joins TRBV7-9 to TRBJ1-6; D perhaps matches TRBD1 (5 bases). Here the sequenced sample was CD4+ or CD8+ T cells sorted from blood, taken in a trial of the OX40 agonist ivuxolimab. The sequence was obtained from an adult with an advanced solid tumor such as melanoma, head and neck, liver or kidney cancer. The CDR3 is CASSLVEGYPSF. CDR3 nucleotides: TGTGCCAGCAGCTTAGTTGAGGGGTACCCCTCCTTT. Complete variable domain (other parts from reference TRBV7-9 and TRBJ1-6): DTGVSQNPRHKITKRGQNVTFRCDPISEHNRLYWYRQTLGQGPEFLTYFQNEAQLEKSRLLSDRFSAERPKGSFSTLEIQRTEQGDSAMYLCASSLVEGYPSFGNGTRLTVT.